This T cell receptor (beta chain) was sequenced during a study of cytomegalovirus exposure and HLA in healthy donors. Findings of the study overall: Three CMV-associated chains were confirmed in vitro to be specific for CMV antigens. Follow-up analysis later connected one missense variant in DCLRE1C with trimming of TCR beta V- and J-genes. Several of the most significant clusters appeared, in a later analysis, to be linked to common viral pathogens. Approximately 160 TCR beta chains were listed as cytomegalovirus-associated.

Remarks on this clone: Antigen specificity is unknown.

PCR involved 60 Vbeta and 13 Jbeta primers. The repertoire was sequenced with immunoSEQ multiplex PCR; TCRdb's copy has only in-frame clones and lacks some. The sample yields more than 200,000 clones, almost 70% seen once. The source of this sequence is a man between 40 and 49 years old in good health and CMV-seropositive. The sample comprised PBMCs.

CDR3 sequence: CASSSQVSYEQYF. The CDR3 DNA is TGTGCCAGCAGCTCACAGGTTTCCTACGAGCAGTACTTC. The genes are TRBV7-6 and TRBJ2-7; D is perhaps TRBD1 (5 bases). The CDR3 is 13 residues long. V was cut by 4 bases and J by 1 base, with 8 bases left in between. Germline V lookup: CDR1 SGHVS, CDR2 FNYEAQ.